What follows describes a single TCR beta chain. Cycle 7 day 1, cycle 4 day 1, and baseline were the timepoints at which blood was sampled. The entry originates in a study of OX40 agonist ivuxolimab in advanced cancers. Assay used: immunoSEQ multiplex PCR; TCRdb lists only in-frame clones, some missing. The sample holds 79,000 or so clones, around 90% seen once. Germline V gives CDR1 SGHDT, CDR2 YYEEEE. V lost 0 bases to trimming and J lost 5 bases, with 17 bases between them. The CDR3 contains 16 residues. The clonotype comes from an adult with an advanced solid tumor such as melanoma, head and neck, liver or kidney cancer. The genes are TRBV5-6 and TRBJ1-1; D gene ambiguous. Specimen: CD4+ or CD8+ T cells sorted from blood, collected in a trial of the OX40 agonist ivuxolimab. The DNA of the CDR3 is TGTGCCAGCAGCTTGGAGGTCGGACGCCGGGAGACTGAAGCTTTCTTT. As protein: CASSLEVGRRETEAFF.